The text below deals with one T cell receptor (beta chain). The data derive from a study of T cell changes during pregnancy in multiple sclerosis. Germline V gene sequence: CDR1 MDHEN, CDR2 SYDVKM. The CDR3 length is 16 residues. With 5 bases clipped from V and 3 bases from J, the junction kept 11 bases outside the gene matches. Sequencing used immunoSEQ multiplex PCR; TCRdb keeps in-frame clones, though not all of them. Among about 62,000 clones, around 92% were seen once, and the ten largest hold roughly 2.6%. V is TRBV28 and J is TRBJ2-7; TRBD1 matches 9 bases. The sequenced sample was peripheral blood, obtained in the second trimester of pregnancy. The TCR was taken from a female donor in good health, enrolled as a control in a pregnancy study. The CDR3 protein is CASSAYSGQGDYEQYF. DNA for the CDR3: TGTGCCAGCAGTGCATACTCGGGACAGGGTGACTACGAGCAGTACTTC. The full variable domain, rest sourced from reference TRBV28 and TRBJ2-7, is DVKVTQSSRYLVKRTGEKVFLECVQDMDHENMFWYRQDPGLGLRLIYFSYDVKMKEKGDIPEGYSVSREKKERFSLILESASTNQTSMYLCASSAYSGQGDYEQYFGPGTRLTVT.